The text below deals with one T cell receptor beta chain. The antigen is not known. The source of the sample is a study of beta chain features in type 1 diabetes. Study-wide context: There was similarity between patients and healthy donors in age, gender and cell yields.

Findings and caveats of the study: The study left unresolved whether HLA type influences TCRB rearrangement. cDNA sequencing could over-represent cells with high TCR expression.

In germline, CDR1 is KGHSH, CDR2 LQKENI. This CDR3 spans 13 amino acids. V was pared by 5 bases and J by 2 bases, with 10 bases between. TCRB transcripts that were expressed got sequenced, as all of the isolated RNA had been reverse transcribed. The data were produced by immunoSEQ multiplex PCR, yet TCRdb's version contains in-frame clones alone and is incomplete. The sample shows under 450,000 clones, roughly 16% of them seen only once. The sequencing sample was made of naive CD4+ T cells from blood. The TCR sequence derives from a woman between 18 and 29 years old in good health. The chain carries TRBV18 and TRBJ2-7; weak D call: TRBD2 (5 bases). The CDR3 DNA follows: TGTGCCAGCTCAACAGCGGAAGCCTACGAGCAGTACTTC. Residues: CASSTAEAYEQYF.